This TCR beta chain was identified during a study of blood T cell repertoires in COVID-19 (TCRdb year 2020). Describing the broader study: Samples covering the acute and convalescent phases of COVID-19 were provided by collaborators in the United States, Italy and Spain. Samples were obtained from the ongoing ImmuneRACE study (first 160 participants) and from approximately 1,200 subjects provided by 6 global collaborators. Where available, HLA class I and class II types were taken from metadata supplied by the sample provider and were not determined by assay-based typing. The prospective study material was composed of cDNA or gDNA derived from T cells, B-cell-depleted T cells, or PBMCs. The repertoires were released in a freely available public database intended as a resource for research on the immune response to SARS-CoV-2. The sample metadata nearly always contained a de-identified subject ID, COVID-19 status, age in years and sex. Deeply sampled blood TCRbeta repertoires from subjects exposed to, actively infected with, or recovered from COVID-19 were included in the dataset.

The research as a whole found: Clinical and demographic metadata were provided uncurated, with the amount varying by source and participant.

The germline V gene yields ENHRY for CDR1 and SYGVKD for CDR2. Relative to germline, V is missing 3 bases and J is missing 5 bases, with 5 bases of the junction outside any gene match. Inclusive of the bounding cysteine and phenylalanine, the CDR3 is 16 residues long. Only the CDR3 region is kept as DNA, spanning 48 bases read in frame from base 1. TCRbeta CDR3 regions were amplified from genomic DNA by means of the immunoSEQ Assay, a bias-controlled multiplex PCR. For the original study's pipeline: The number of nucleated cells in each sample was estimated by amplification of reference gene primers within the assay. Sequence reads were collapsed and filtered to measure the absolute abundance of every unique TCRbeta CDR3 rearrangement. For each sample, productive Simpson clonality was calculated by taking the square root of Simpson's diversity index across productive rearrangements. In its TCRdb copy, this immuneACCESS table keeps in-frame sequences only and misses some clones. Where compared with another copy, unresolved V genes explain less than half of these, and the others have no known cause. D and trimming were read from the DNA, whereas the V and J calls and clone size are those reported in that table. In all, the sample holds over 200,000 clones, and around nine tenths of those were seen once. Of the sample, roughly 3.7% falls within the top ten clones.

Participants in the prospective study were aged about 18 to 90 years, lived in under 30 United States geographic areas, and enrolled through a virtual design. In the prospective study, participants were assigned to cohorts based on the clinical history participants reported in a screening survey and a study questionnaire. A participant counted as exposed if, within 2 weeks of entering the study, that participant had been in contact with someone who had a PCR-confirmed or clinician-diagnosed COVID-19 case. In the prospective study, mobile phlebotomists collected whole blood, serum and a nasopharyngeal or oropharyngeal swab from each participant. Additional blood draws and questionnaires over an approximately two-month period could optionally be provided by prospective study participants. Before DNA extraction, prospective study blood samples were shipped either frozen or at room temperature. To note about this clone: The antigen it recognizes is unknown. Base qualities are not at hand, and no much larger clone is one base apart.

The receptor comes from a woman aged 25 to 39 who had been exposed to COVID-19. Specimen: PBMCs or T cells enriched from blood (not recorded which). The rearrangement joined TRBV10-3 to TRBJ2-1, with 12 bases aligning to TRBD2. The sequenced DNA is TGTGCCATCAGTGACCTCACTAGCGGGAGGAACAATGAGCAGTTCTTC. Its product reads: CAISDLTSGRNNEQFF.